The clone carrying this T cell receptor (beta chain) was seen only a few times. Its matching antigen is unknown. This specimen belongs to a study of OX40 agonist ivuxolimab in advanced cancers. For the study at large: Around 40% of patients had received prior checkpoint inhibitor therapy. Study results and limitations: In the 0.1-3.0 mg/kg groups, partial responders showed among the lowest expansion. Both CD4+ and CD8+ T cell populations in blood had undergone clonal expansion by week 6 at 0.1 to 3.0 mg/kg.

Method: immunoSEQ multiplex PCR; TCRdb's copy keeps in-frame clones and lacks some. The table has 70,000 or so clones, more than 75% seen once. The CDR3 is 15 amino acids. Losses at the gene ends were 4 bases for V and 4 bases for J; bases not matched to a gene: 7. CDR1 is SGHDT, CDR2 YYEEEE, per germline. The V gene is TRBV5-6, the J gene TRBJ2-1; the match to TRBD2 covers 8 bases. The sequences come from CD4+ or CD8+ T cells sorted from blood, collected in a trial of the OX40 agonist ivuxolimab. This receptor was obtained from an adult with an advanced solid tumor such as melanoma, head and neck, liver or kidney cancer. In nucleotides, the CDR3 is TGTGCCAGCAGCCTCATAGCGGGGAGATACAATGAGCAGTTCTTC. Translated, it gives CASSLIAGRYNEQFF.